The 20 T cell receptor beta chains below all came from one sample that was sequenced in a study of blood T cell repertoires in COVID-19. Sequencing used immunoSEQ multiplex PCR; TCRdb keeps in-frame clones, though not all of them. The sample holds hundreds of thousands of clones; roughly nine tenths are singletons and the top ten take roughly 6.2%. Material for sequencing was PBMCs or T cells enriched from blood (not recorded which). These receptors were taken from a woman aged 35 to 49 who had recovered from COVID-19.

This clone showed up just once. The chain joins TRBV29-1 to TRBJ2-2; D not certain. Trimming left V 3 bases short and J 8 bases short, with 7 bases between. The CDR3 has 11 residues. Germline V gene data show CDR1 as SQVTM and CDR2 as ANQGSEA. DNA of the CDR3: TGCAGCGTTGAGTCGAGTGGGGAGCTGTTTTTT. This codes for CSVESSGELFF.

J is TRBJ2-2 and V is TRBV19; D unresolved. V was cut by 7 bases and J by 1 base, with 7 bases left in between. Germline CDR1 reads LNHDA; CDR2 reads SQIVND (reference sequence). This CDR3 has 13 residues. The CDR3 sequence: CASIEQNTGELFF. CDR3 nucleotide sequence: TGTGCCAGTATCGAACAGAACACCGGGGAGCTGTTTTTT.

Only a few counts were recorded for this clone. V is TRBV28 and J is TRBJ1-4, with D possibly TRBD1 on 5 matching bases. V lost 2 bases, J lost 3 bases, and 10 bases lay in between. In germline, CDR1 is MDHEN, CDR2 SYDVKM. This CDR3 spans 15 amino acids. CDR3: CASSLGAAPNEKLFF. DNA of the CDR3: TGTGCCAGCAGTTTAGGGGCGGCTCCTAATGAAAAACTGTTTTTT. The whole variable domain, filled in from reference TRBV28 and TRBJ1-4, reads DVKVTQSSRYLVKRTGEKVFLECVQDMDHENMFWYRQDPGLGLRLIYFSYDVKMKEKGDIPEGYSVSREKKERFSLILESASTNQTSMYLCASSLGAAPNEKLFFGSGTQLSVL.

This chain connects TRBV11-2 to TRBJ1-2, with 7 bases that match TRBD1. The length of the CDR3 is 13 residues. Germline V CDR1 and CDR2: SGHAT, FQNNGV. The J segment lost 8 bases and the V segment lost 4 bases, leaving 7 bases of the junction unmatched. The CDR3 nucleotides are TGTGCCAGCAGCTACGACAGGGCCGTGGGCTACACCTTC. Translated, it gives CASSYDRAVGYTF. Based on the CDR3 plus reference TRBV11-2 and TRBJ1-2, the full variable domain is EAGVAQSPRYKIIEKRQSVAFWCNPISGHATLYWYQQILGQGPKLLIQFQNNGVVDDSQLPKDRFSAERLKGVDSTLKIQPAKLEDSAVYLCASSYDRAVGYTFGSGTRLTVV.

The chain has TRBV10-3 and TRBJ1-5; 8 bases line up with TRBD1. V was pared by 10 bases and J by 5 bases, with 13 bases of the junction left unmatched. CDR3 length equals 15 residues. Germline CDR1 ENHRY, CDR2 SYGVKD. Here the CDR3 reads CATRGGQGAYQPQHF. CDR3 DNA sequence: TGTGCCACCCGGGGAGGGCAGGGGGCGTATCAGCCCCAGCATTTT.

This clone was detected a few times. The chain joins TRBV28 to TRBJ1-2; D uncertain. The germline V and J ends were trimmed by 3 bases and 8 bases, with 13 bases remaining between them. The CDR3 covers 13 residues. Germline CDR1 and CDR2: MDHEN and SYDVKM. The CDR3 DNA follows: TGTGCCAGCAGTTTGGGAGGGTCTACAGGCTACACCTTC. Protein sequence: CASSLGGSTGYTF.

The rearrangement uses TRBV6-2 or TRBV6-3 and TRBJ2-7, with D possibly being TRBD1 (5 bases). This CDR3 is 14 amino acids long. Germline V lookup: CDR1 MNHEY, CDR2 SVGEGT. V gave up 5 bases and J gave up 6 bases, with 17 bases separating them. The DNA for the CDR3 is TGTGCCAGCAGTGCGATCAGGGAATATCGCGAGCAGTACTTC. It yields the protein CASSAIREYREQYF.

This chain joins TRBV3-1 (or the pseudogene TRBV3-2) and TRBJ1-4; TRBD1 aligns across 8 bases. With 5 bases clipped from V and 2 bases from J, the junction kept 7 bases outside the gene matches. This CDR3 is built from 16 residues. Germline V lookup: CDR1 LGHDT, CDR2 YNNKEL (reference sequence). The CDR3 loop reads CASSFGQGSTNEKLFF. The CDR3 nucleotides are TGTGCCAGCAGCTTTGGACAGGGCAGCACTAATGAAAAACTGTTTTTT.

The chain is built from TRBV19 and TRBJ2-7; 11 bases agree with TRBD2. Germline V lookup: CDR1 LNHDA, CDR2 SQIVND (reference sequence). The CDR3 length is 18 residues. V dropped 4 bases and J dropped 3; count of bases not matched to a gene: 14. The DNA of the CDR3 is TGTGCCAGTAGTAGAAGGATAACTAGCGGGAGTACCCTCTACGAGCAGTACTTC. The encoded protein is CASSRRITSGSTLYEQYF.

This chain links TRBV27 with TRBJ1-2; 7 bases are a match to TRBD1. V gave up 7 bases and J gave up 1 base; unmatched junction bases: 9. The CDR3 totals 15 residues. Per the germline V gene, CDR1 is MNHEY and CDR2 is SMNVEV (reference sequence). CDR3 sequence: CASTNKDRLNYGYTF. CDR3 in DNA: TGTGCCAGCACCAATAAGGACAGGCTTAACTATGGCTACACCTTC.

CDR3 in amino acids: CATSTRTANTEAFF. DNA for the CDR3: TGTGCCACCAGCACCAGGACAGCGAACACTGAAGCTTTCTTT. The chain combines TRBV15 with TRBJ1-1; tentative D call: TRBD1 (6 bases). Looked up from germline, CDR1 is LNHNV and CDR2 is YYDKDF (reference sequence). This CDR3 is 14 amino acids long. V was trimmed by 4 bases and J by 1 base, leaving 10 bases between them.

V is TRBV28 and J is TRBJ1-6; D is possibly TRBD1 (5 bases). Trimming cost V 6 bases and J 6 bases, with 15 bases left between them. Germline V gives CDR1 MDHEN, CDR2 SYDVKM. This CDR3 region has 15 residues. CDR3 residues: CASSSQEGRNSPLHF. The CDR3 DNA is TGTGCCAGCAGCTCTCAGGAGGGGCGTAATTCACCCCTCCACTTT.

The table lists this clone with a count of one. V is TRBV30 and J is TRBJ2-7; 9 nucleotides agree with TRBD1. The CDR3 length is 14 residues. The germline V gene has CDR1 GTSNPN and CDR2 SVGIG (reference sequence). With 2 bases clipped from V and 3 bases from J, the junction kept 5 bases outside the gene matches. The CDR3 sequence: CAWSYGQGFYEQYF. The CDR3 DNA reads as TGTGCCTGGAGTTATGGACAGGGGTTCTACGAGCAGTACTTC.

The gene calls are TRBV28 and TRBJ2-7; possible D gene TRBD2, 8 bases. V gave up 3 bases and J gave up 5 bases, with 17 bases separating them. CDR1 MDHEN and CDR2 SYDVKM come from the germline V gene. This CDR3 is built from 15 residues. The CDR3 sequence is CASSFGGGTAHEQYF. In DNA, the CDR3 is TGTGCCAGCAGTTTCGGGGGGGGGACAGCCCACGAGCAGTACTTC.

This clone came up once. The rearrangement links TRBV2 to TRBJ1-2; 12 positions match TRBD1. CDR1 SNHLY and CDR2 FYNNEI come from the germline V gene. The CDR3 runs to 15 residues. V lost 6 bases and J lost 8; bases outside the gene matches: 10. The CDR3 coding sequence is TGTGCCAGCAGCATCCTACCCGGGACAGGGGGCGGCTACACCTTC. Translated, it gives CASSILPGTGGGYTF.

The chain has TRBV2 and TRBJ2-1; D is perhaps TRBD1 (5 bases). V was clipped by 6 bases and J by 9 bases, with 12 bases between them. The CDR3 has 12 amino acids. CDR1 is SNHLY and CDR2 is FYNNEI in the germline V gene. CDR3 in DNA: TGTGCCAGCAGACGGGTGGGGCCTGAGCAGTTCTTC. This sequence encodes CASRRVGPEQFF.

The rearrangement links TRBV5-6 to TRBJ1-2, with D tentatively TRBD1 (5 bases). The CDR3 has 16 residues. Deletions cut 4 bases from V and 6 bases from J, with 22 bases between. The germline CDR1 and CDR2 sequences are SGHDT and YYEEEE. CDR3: CASSRARDFSPHGYTF. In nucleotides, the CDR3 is TGTGCCAGCAGCAGAGCCCGGGACTTCTCTCCCCATGGCTACACCTTC.

The DNA of the CDR3 is TGTGCCAGCAGCCCCACGGCGGGCCACACAGATACGCAGTATTTT. This gives the protein CASSPTAGHTDTQYF. The chain employs TRBV9 and TRBJ2-3; D is perhaps TRBD2 (5 bases). Germline V gene sequence: CDR1 SGDLS, CDR2 YYNGEE. The length of the CDR3 is 15 residues. V shed 4 bases and J shed 2 bases, with 14 bases lying between them. The entire variable domain, with the rest obtained from reference TRBV9 and TRBJ2-3, is as follows: DSGVTQTPKHLITATGQRVTLRCSPRSGDLSVYWYQQSLDQGLQFLIQYYNGEERAKGNILERFSAQQFPDLHSELNLSSLELGDSALYFCASSPTAGHTDTQYFGPGTRLTVL.

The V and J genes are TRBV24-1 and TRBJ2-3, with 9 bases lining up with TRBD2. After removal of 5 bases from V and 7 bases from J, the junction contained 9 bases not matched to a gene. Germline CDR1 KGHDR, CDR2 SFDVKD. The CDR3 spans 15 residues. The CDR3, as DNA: TGTGCCACCAGTGCGTCCGGGACTAGCTTATATACGCAGTATTTT. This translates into CATSASGTSLYTQYF.

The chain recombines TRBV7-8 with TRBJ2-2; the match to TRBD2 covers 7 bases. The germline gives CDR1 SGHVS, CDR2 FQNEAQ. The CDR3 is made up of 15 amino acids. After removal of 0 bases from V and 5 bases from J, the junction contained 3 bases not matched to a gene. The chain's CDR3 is CASSLAGGRTGELFF. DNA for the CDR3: TGTGCCAGCAGCTTAGCGGGAGGGAGGACCGGGGAGCTGTTTTTT.